This T cell receptor beta chain was found in a study of blood T cell repertoires in COVID-19. Study-wide context: There were acute and convalescent COVID-19 samples, and they came from the United States, Italy and Spain. PBMCs, B-cell-depleted T cells, or T cells were the source of the cDNA or gDNA that made up the material.

Per the original methods: Researchers report that nucleated cell counts were estimated from reference gene primer amplification. The protocol was immunoSEQ multiplex PCR, while the TCRdb copy is restricted to in-frame clones and leaves out a portion. Clone size and the V and J calls come from that table; the DNA yielded D and trimming. The sample lists 140,000 or so clones, under 85% occurring once. The sequence was collected from a man aged 45 to 65 with active or convalescent COVID-19. The material sequenced was peripheral blood.

CDR3 loop: CASSNIRTGIGYTF. In nucleotides, the CDR3 is TGTGCCAGCAGCAATATCAGGACAGGGATCGGCTACACCTTC. The rearrangement uses TRBV2 and TRBJ1-2; TRBD1 matches at 8 bases. This CDR3 spans 14 amino acids. V was pared by 6 bases and J by 8 bases, with 11 bases of the junction left unmatched. Germline V gene sequence: CDR1 SNHLY, CDR2 FYNNEI.